This paragraph reports one TCR beta chain. The length of the CDR3 is 16 residues. Germline V gene data show CDR1 as MNHEY and CDR2 as SMNVEV (reference sequence). Germline trimming cut 5 bases from V and 0 bases from J; bases unmatched to any gene: 7. This sample was taken from a study of cytomegalovirus exposure and HLA in healthy donors. PCR amplification relied on 60 Vbeta primers (plus 13 Jbeta primers). Libraries were prepared by immunoSEQ multiplex PCR; TCRdb keeps only in-frame clonotypes and omits some of them. This sample's table has about 110,000 clones. The gene calls are TRBV27 and TRBJ2-7; 10 nucleotides line up with TRBD1. The receptor was isolated from a man aged 50-59 years in good health and CMV-seronegative. Sequenced: PBMCs. The CDR3 loop reads CASSRGTGDFSYEQYF. The CDR3 nucleotides read TGTGCCAGCAGTCGCGGGACAGGGGACTTCTCCTACGAGCAGTACTTC.